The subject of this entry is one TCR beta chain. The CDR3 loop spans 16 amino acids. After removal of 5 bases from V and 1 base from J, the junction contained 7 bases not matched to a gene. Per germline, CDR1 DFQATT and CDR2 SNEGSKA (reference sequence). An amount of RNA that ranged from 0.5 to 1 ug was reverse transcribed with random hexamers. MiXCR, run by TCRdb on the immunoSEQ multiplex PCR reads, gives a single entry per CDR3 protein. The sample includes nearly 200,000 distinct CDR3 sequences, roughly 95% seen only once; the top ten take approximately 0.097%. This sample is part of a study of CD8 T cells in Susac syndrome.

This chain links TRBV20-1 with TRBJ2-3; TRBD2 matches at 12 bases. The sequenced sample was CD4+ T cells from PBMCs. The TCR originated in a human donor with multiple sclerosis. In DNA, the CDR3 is TGCAGTGCTTCTAGCGGGAGGGCCCCTCGCACAGATACGCAGTATTTT. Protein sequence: CSASSGRAPRTDTQYF.